This T cell receptor (beta chain) was sequenced for a study of blood T cell repertoires in COVID-19. Study-level information: Acute and convalescent COVID-19 specimens originated in the United States, Italy and Spain. In each case, the material was cDNA or gDNA derived from T cells, B-cell-depleted T cells, or PBMCs.

The CDR3 is 13 amino acids. The V gene's germline CDR1 is SGHTA and CDR2 FQGNSA. Trimming left V 4 bases short and J 1 base short, with 7 bases between. Participants were aged 18 to 89 years, lived in around 22 US areas, and enrolled virtually. Recovery meant two consecutive negative NP/OP PCR tests, professional clearance, or resolved symptoms. The repertoire was sequenced with immunoSEQ multiplex PCR; TCRdb's copy has only in-frame clones and lacks some. The data hold a few hundred thousand clones, with approximately 85% observed a single time. Material: PBMCs or T cells enriched from blood (not recorded which). The origin of this receptor is a man aged 25-45 years who had recovered from COVID-19. The chain recombines TRBV7-2 with TRBJ2-5; D gene ambiguous. This chain's CDR3 is CASSSPLQETQYF. As DNA, the CDR3 is TGTGCCAGCAGCTCCCCTCTCCAAGAGACCCAGTACTTC.